The 17 T cell receptor beta chains presented below share a single source sample, sequenced in a study of cytomegalovirus exposure and HLA in healthy donors. Primers for the PCR totalled 60 Vbeta and 13 Jbeta. Generated by immunoSEQ multiplex PCR, the TCRdb table keeps only in-frame clones and is missing some. The sample has approximately 160,000 clones, 76% seen once. Sequencing used PBMCs. Every receptor here comes from a female donor in good health and CMV-seronegative.

To note about this clone: The sample holds other DNA sequences that translate to the same CDR3. The chain combines TRBV2 with TRBJ2-7, with 7 nucleotides matching TRBD1. The junction had 4 bases not matched to a gene; V was cut back by 2 bases and J by 3 bases. This CDR3 is built from 14 residues. The germline gives CDR1 SNHLY, CDR2 FYNNEI. CDR3 sequence: CASSERQGVYEQYF. CDR3 nucleotide sequence: TGTGCCAGCAGTGAAAGACAGGGTGTCTACGAGCAGTACTTC.

The chain combines TRBV11-2 with TRBJ2-7, with TRBD1 identical over 8 bases. The CDR3 totals 17 residues. Germline V gene data show CDR1 as SGHAT and CDR2 as FQNNGV. The junction had 11 bases not matched to a gene; V was cut back by 1 base and J by 3 bases. The CDR3 loop reads CASSLVIQGAQIYEQYF. CDR3 nucleotides: TGTGCCAGCAGCTTAGTCATCCAGGGGGCGCAGATCTACGAGCAGTACTTC.

The rearrangement links TRBV20-1 to TRBJ2-1; D may be TRBD2 (6 bases). This CDR3 is built from 11 residues. V lost 3 bases and J lost 9, with 9 bases in between. CDR1 DFQATT and CDR2 SNEGSKA come from the germline V gene (reference sequence). The CDR3 here is CSARVGGEQFF. The CDR3 nucleotides are TGCAGTGCTAGGGTGGGGGGTGAGCAGTTCTTC.

This chain uses TRBV28 with TRBJ1-4; no definite D call. Trimming pared 8 bases from V and 8 bases from J, leaving 18 bases between. The length of the CDR3 is 14 residues. CDR1 and CDR2 from the germline V gene are MDHEN and SYDVKM. CDR3 in DNA: TGTGCCAGCGGCCTCGGGAGGGCGGGCGAAAAACTGTTTTTT. Its protein product is CASGLGRAGEKLFF.

Concerning this clone itself: The CDR3 does not close with the conserved phenylalanine or tryptophan, likely indicating a read error. V gene TRBV6-5 combines with J gene TRBJ2-4; TRBD2 agrees at 14 bases. V lost 8 bases, J lost 4 bases, and 1 base stayed unmatched. The germline V gene has CDR1 MNHEY and CDR2 SVGAGI. CDR3 length: 14 amino acids. The CDR3 DNA reads as TGTGCCAGCCGACTAGCGGGAGGGAAAAACATTCAGTACCTC. Translation gives CASRLAGGKNIQYL.

The chain has TRBV6-1 and TRBJ2-5; 13 nucleotides match TRBD2. Trimming took 5 bases from V and 6 from J; bases not matched to a gene: 6. Per the germline V gene, CDR1 is MNHNS and CDR2 is SASEGT. The CDR3 spans 15 residues. The CDR3 DNA follows: TGTGCCAGCAGTCGCACTAGCGGGGGGGCCAAGACCCAGTACTTC. Protein sequence: CASSRTSGGAKTQYF.

The J gene is TRBJ2-5, the V gene TRBV9; 8 bases map to TRBD2. The V gene end was trimmed by 0 bases and the J gene end by 7 bases; junction bases not matched to a gene: 8. Germline lookup yields CDR1 SGDLS and CDR2 YYNGEE. This CDR3 is built from 15 residues. The CDR3 spells CASSVAAGGERTQYF. The CDR3 DNA follows: TGTGCCAGCAGCGTAGCCGCGGGAGGTGAGCGGACCCAGTACTTC.

The chain joins TRBV5-1 to TRBJ2-3; 10 nucleotides match TRBD1. V gave up 1 base and J gave up 3 bases; unmatched junction bases: 5. Germline assignment: CDR1 SGHRS and CDR2 YFSETQ. The CDR3 loop spans 16 amino acids. CDR3 loop: CASSLRDRGSTDTQYF. CDR3 coding DNA: TGCGCCAGCAGCTTGCGGGACAGGGGATCGACAGATACGCAGTATTTT. The entire variable domain, with the rest obtained from reference TRBV5-1 and TRBJ2-3, is as follows: KAGVTQTPRYLIKTRGQQVTLSCSPISGHRSVSWYQQTPGQGLQFLFEYFSETQRNKGNFPGRFSGRQFSNSRSEMNVSTLELGDSALYLCASSLRDRGSTDTQYFGPGTRLTVL.

The chain employs TRBV10-3 and TRBJ1-6, with D maybe TRBD1 (6 bases). The CDR3 extends over 14 amino acids. The germline V gene encodes CDR1 ENHRY and CDR2 SYGVKD. V was trimmed by 3 bases and J by 9 bases, leaving 12 bases between them. The CDR3 nucleotides read TGTGCCATCAGTGAACAGGGTGGTAGTTCACCCCTCCACTTT. Translating gives CAISEQGGSSPLHF.

This sequence joins TRBV7-6 and TRBJ1-3, with D possibly being TRBD1 (5 bases). CDR3 size: 18 residues. From germline, CDR1 is SGHVS and CDR2 FNYEAQ. With 5 bases removed from V and 2 bases from J, the gap between germline ends came to 22 bases. The CDR3 nucleotides are TGTGCCAGCAGCCCGTCGACGTTGGGCAGGGAGGCTGGAAACACCATATATTTT. It encodes CASSPSTLGREAGNTIYF.

The CDR3 DNA reads as TGCGCCAGCAGCCGGCCGGGACAGGGAAAATATGGCTACACCTTC. Encoded protein: CASSRPGQGKYGYTF. The chain has TRBV4-1 and TRBJ1-2; TRBD1 matches 9 bases. Losses at the gene ends were 4 bases for V and 5 bases for J; bases not matched to a gene: 8. Germline loops: CDR1 MGHRA, CDR2 YSYEKL. The CDR3 consists of 15 residues.

The genes are TRBV6-1 and TRBJ1-5; 8 positions agree with TRBD1. The CDR3 extends over 14 amino acids. With 3 bases clipped from V and 4 bases from J, the junction kept 2 bases outside the gene matches. Germline V lookup: CDR1 MNHNS, CDR2 SASEGT. The CDR3 region has the DNA TGTGCCAGCAGTGAGAACAGGGGGAATCAGCCCCAGCATTTT. Translating gives CASSENRGNQPQHF.

Notes on this clone: The junction and the germline gene differ at one end; a read error may be behind it. The chain carries TRBV7-9 and TRBJ2-4; 9 nucleotides line up with TRBD1. The CDR3 is 17 amino acids. The V gene's germline CDR1 is SEHNR and CDR2 FQNEAQ (reference sequence). CDR3: CASSSRRGTGTKNSQYF. In nucleotides, the CDR3 is TGTGCCAGCAGCTCCCGCCGCGGGACAGGGACTAAAAACAGTCAGTACTTC.

In DNA, the CDR3 is TGCAGCGTGGGACAGTCAAACACTGAAGCTTTCTTT. The encoded protein is CSVGQSNTEAFF. This rearrangement joins TRBV29-1 to TRBJ1-1; the match to TRBD1 covers 7 bases. This CDR3 comprises 12 residues. The V and J ends lost 6 bases and 2 bases, in that order; junction bases with no gene match: 3. Germline CDR1 SQVTM, CDR2 ANQGSEA.

In its sample, this clone was seen a few times. J is TRBJ2-5 and V is TRBV7-2, with 13 bases identical to TRBD2. The CDR3 loop spans 17 amino acids. CDR1 is SGHTA and CDR2 is FQGNSA in the germline V gene. J was trimmed by 4 bases and V by 5 bases; bases with no gene match: 10. The CDR3 protein is CASSPPPGLAGRETQYF. The DNA for the CDR3 is TGTGCCAGCAGCCCCCCCCCGGGACTAGCGGGAAGAGAGACCCAGTACTTC.

The chain carries TRBV7-2 and TRBJ2-7, with 11 positions matching TRBD2. The CDR3 loop spans 15 amino acids. The germline V gene has CDR1 SGHTA and CDR2 FQGNSA. V lost 5 bases to trimming and J lost 0 bases; unmatched junction nucleotides: 3. CDR3 bases: TGTGCCAGCAGCACGGGACTAGCGGCCTCCTACGAGCAGTACTTC. Amino acid sequence: CASSTGLAASYEQYF.

The V and J genes are TRBV9 and TRBJ2-3, with TRBD2 matching over 9 bases. The germline V gene has CDR1 SGDLS and CDR2 YYNGEE. J gave up 0 bases and V 4 bases, and 3 bases lay outside the gene matches. The CDR3 runs 15 residues. The CDR3 sequence is CASSPAGGSTDTQYF. CDR3 DNA: TGTGCCAGCAGCCCCGCGGGGGGGAGCACAGATACGCAGTATTTT.